Below, 5 T cell receptor beta chains from the same sample are listed, as sequenced in a study of T cell responses to AZD1222 COVID-19 vaccine. The protocol was immunoSEQ multiplex PCR, while the TCRdb copy is restricted to in-frame clones and leaves out a portion. Among 80,000 or so clones, 85% to 95% were seen once, and the ten largest hold around 4.9%. The sample consisted of peripheral blood, taken on day 0 of AZD1222 vaccination. Every receptor here comes from an adult in good health.

The V gene is TRBV5-1, the J gene TRBJ2-5; TRBD2 is a possible D gene (7 bases). Trimming removed 0 bases at V and 2 bases at J, with 14 bases between. CDR1 and CDR2 from the germline V gene are SGHRS and YFSETQ. CDR3 length: 16 amino acids. This CDR3 reads CASSLAGGPLQETQYF. CDR3 DNA sequence: TGCGCCAGCAGCTTGGCCGGGGGGCCTCTTCAAGAGACCCAGTACTTC.

The chain joins TRBV13 to TRBJ2-7; perhaps TRBD1 as D (6 bases). V was clipped by 5 bases and J by 7 bases, with 24 bases between them. The length of the CDR3 is 16 residues. CDR1 is PRHDT, CDR2 FYEKMQ, per germline (reference sequence). CDR3: CASSPGPGGLRGEQYF. CDR3 nucleotide sequence: TGTGCCAGCAGCCCCGGTCCCGGCGGGCTGAGGGGGGAGCAGTACTTC. Full variable domain (outside the CDR3, taken from reference TRBV13 and TRBJ2-7): AAGVIQSPRHLIKEKRETATLKCYPIPRHDTVYWYQQGPGQDPQFLISFYEKMQSDKGSIPDRFSAQQFSDYHSELNMSSLELGDSALYFCASSPGPGGLRGEQYFGPGTRLTVT.

This chain connects TRBV4-3 to TRBJ1-2, with 10 bases fitting TRBD1. With 4 bases clipped from V and 4 bases from J, the junction kept 6 bases outside the gene matches. Germline CDR1 reads LGHNA; CDR2 reads YSLEER. This CDR3 is 15 amino acids long. CDR3 sequence: CASSPDRGRGYGYTF. The CDR3 coding sequence is TGCGCCAGCAGCCCCGACAGGGGGCGCGGCTATGGCTACACCTTC.

To note about this clone: A junction end diverges from the germline sequence, so it may reflect a read error. This chain joins TRBV7-7 and TRBJ2-5; tentative D call: TRBD2 (5 bases). Germline CDR1 and CDR2: SSHAT and FNYEAQ (reference sequence). The CDR3 is 15 amino acids. The CDR3 reads CASSLGGGAQETQYF. The CDR3 DNA is TGTGCTAGCAGCTTAGGAGGAGGTGCCCAAGAGACCCAGTACTTC.

V gene TRBV7-9 combines with J gene TRBJ1-4, with 9 bases lining up with TRBD1. Losses at the gene ends were 2 bases for V and 6 bases for J; bases not matched to a gene: 1. This CDR3 is built from 14 residues. CDR1 is SEHNR and CDR2 is FQNEAQ in the germline V gene (reference sequence). CDR3 bases: TGTGCCAGCAGCTTACGGACAGGGGATGAAAAACTGTTTTTT. This gives the protein CASSLRTGDEKLFF.